This T cell receptor (beta chain) was identified during a study of identical twins (TCRdb year 2016). Study-level background: To test whether fetal clonotypes persist, this study deep-sequenced TCR alpha and beta repertoires from monozygotic twins, from unrelated adults of various ages, and from cord blood. Replicate twin experiments were performed at different times using different library preparation protocols to rule out contamination.

What the study reported, not specific to this receptor: Out-of-frame TCR alpha sequences shared between twins showed an excess of low generation-probability sequences compared with coincidental sharing between unrelated individuals. In monozygotic twins, out-of-frame TCR alpha sharing was systematically underestimated by recombination models, although the models agreed with sharing between unrelated individuals. Conclusions relied on cross-sectional statistical analysis, since the same donors could not be followed over many years. Fewer insertions were carried by abundant cord blood beta clonotypes, a similar but weaker trend appeared in young adult naive repertoires, and no such trend appeared in memory repertoires. The excess sharing between twins in beta out-of-frame sequences was weaker because fewer shared sequences reduced the signal-to-noise ratio. Invariant T cells such as MAIT and iNKT could partly confound zero-insertion analyses, although diverse VJ usage argued against such confounding for most clonotypes.

The library was generated by 5' RACE. The instrument given in TCRdb is Illumina HiSeq 2000. A universal primer binding site was added through template switching, and the final cDNA carried a unique molecular identifier so that TCR cDNA molecules could be counted accurately. First-strand cDNA for TCR alpha and beta chains was synthesized from specific primers in the conserved constant-segment region. To control for contamination, every cDNA library was double barcoded, receiving both a SMART-Mk sample barcode and Illumina barcodes. TruSeq adapter sequences, together with Illumina sample barcodes, were added in two successive PCR steps. Sequencing of the TCR alpha and beta cDNA libraries was done on the Illumina HiSeq platform using custom primers. Processing in the source paper ran as follows. Unique molecular identifiers were extracted from raw reads with MiGEC, and CDR3 positions were determined with MiXCR. For each individual, recombination models were inferred using an EM algorithm with the repgenHMM and IGoR tools. The tcR package in R was used for shared clonotype analysis, with sharing normalized by the product of cloneset sizes. To study raw recombination free of thymic and clonal selection effects, out-of-frame nonproductive sequences were analyzed. Using fastp at Q25 and MiXCR, TCRdb reprocessed the public reads and kept productive beta chains. Rows are unified per CDR3 protein, each entry keeping the most common DNA and genes. It is TCRdb's table, rather than the study itself, that gives the V and J calls and clone size. The sample table contains roughly 1,500,000 distinct CDR3 sequences; only one count was recorded for roughly a third of them. The ten largest make up about 0.25% of the sample.

All donors were healthy Caucasians. This clonotype was recorded a few times. Its recognized antigen is unknown. The record has no base qualities; no much larger clone is one base away. The TCR sequence derives from a newborn girl in good health. Sequencing was performed on cord blood.

The bases are TGTGCCAGCAGGACTAGCGGGGGGCGAGCAGATACGCAGTATTTT. Translation gives CASRTSGGRADTQYF. Recombination joined TRBV6-6 with TRBJ2-3, with TRBD2 matching 13 junction bases. After removal of 6 bases from V and 4 bases from J, the junction retains 4 bases not matched to a gene. The CDR3 has 15 amino acids, counting the end cysteine and phenylalanine. Only the CDR3 portion is preserved as DNA: 45 bases, with reading frame beginning at the first base. The germline V gene (reference sequence) provides CDR1 MNHNY and CDR2 SVGAGI.